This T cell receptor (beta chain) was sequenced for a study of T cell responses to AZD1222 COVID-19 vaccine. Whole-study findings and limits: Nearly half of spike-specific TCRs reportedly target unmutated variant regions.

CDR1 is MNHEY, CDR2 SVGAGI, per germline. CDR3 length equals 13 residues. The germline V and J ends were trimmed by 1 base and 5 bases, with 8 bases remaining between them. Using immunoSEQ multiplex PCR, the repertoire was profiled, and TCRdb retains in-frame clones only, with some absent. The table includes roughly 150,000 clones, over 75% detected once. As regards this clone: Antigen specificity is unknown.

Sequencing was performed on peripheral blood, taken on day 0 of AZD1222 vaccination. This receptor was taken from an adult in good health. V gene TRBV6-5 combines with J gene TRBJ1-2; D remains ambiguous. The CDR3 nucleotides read TGTGCCAGCAGTTACTTACCCAAGTATGGCTACACCTTC. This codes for CASSYLPKYGYTF.